These 30 T cell receptor beta chains were sequenced from one sample in a study of vaccination effects on CD4 cells after COVID-19. Their cognate antigens are unknown. Within the ViraFEST assay, antigen-specific CD4+ T cells underwent expansion with viral peptide pools prior to sequencing. Culturing for more than eight days preceded CD4+ T cell isolation. TCRdb's table, derived via immunoSEQ multiplex PCR, lists solely in-frame clones and lacks some. This table holds about 19,000 clones, 70% found once. The material was CD4+ T cells from PBMCs cultured with HCoV-229E spike peptides, obtained before COVID-19 vaccination. The receptor source for this set is a human donor who received a COVID-19 vaccine.

The DNA for the CDR3 is TGTGCCAGCAGCACCGGACGGAGGTACCAAGAGACCCAGTACTTC. It translates to CASSTGRRYQETQYF. V and J are TRBV7-7 and TRBJ2-5; tentative D call: TRBD2 (5 bases). This CDR3 contains 15 residues. Germline V gene sequence: CDR1 SSHAT, CDR2 FNYEAQ (reference sequence). V lost 5 bases and J lost 0, with 13 bases in between.

The chain employs TRBV29-1 and TRBJ1-1, with 9 bases matching TRBD1. The CDR3 length is 13 residues. Germline CDR1 SQVTM, CDR2 ANQGSEA. The J segment lost 6 bases and the V segment lost 6 bases, leaving 8 bases of the junction unmatched. CDR3 DNA sequence: TGCAGCGTAGTACAGGGGGCGATCGCTGAAGCTTTCTTT. Its protein product is CSVVQGAIAEAFF.

J is TRBJ1-2 and V is TRBV4-1; no clear D. Trimming stripped 2 bases from V and 4 bases from J, with 11 bases between. Germline CDR1 is MGHRA and CDR2 is YSYEKL. The CDR3 spans 14 residues. The CDR3: CASSQRAPGYGYTF. The CDR3, as DNA: TGCGCCAGCAGCCAAAGGGCCCCGGGCTATGGCTACACCTTC.

The genes are TRBV28 and TRBJ1-2; 7 nucleotides align to TRBD1. The CDR3 loop spans 16 amino acids. The ends lost 4 bases at V and 1 base at J; junction bases unmatched: 9. Germline CDR1 MDHEN, CDR2 SYDVKM. The CDR3 DNA sequence: TGTGCCAGCAGTTCGCCTTGGGACAGACGTAACTATGGCTACACCTTC. Residues: CASSSPWDRRNYGYTF.

This chain joins TRBV29-1 and TRBJ2-7; 7 bases line up with TRBD1. Germline V gene sequence: CDR1 SQVTM, CDR2 ANQGSEA. Trimming at V came to 7 bases and at J to 3 bases, leaving 9 bases not matched to a gene. CDR3 length: 13 residues. DNA of the CDR3: TGCAGCGCCTCAGGGGGAAATCGCTACGAGCAGTACTTC. Its protein is CSASGGNRYEQYF.

The J gene is TRBJ2-5, the V gene TRBV14; D remains ambiguous. Germline CDR1 is SGHDN and CDR2 is FVKESK. This CDR3 has 15 amino acids. V lost 1 base, J lost 6 bases, and 15 bases lay in between. The CDR3 sequence: CASSQGFFPIKTQYF. CDR3 DNA sequence: TGTGCCAGCAGCCAAGGGTTCTTTCCGATAAAGACCCAGTACTTC.

The chain recombines TRBV6-5 with TRBJ2-5; possibly TRBD2 for D (5 bases). Trimming took 2 bases from V and 1 from J, leaving 14 bases between them. There are 16 residues in the CDR3. Per germline, CDR1 MNHEY and CDR2 SVGAGI. CDR3: CASSYLSSRGQETQYF. The CDR3 DNA reads TGTGCCAGCAGTTACCTCTCTAGTCGGGGCCAAGAGACCCAGTACTTC.

V usage is TRBV5-5 and J usage is TRBJ2-5, with D tentatively TRBD1 (7 bases). V gave up 1 base and J gave up 1 base, with 8 bases separating them. Germline CDR1 SGHKS, CDR2 YYEKEE (reference sequence). The CDR3 totals 14 residues. In nucleotides, the CDR3 is TGTGCCAGCAGCTTGCAGGGGGGCCAAGAGACCCAGTACTTC. Protein sequence: CASSLQGGQETQYF.

This chain connects TRBV29-1 to TRBJ2-5; no firm D call. CDR1 is SQVTM, CDR2 ANQGSEA, per germline. This CDR3 is built from 12 residues. The V gene lost 1 base and the J gene lost 1 base, with 4 bases spanning the gap. The CDR3 loop reads CSVEGSQETQYF. The CDR3 DNA sequence: TGCAGCGTTGAAGGTTCCCAAGAGACCCAGTACTTC.

J is TRBJ2-3 and V is TRBV27; D is uncertain. This CDR3 spans 13 amino acids. V lost 6 bases and J 6 bases, leaving 13 bases between the germline ends. Germline V gives CDR1 MNHEY, CDR2 SMNVEV (reference sequence). The CDR3 coding sequence is TGTGCCAGCAGCCTGAGGCCCTCCGATACGCAGTATTTT. Protein product: CASSLRPSDTQYF.

The V gene is TRBV6-5, the J gene TRBJ1-5, with D possibly TRBD1 on 6 matching bases. V was shortened by 6 bases and J by 7 bases, with 19 bases between the two germline ends. The CDR3 covers 15 residues. Germline V gene lookup returns CDR1 MNHEY and CDR2 SVGAGI. DNA of the CDR3: TGTGCCAGCAGCCTGAACAGGGAACCGGGGCAGCCCCAGCATTTT. Its protein product is CASSLNREPGQPQHF.

In the case of this clone: Other nucleotide sequences in the sample specify the same CDR3. The chain uses TRBV7-2 and TRBJ1-2; perhaps TRBD1 as D (5 bases). The germline V gene encodes CDR1 SGHTA and CDR2 FQGNSA. Trimming took off 3 bases at V and 5 bases at J, with 10 bases between the two ends. This CDR3 has 13 amino acids. CDR3 protein: CASSFDRQYGYTF. The DNA for the CDR3 is TGTGCCAGCAGCTTTGATAGACAGTATGGCTACACCTTC. The full variable domain, rest sourced from reference TRBV7-2 and TRBJ1-2, is GAGVSQSPSNKVTEKGKDVELRCDPISGHTALYWYRQSLGQGLEFLIYFQGNSAPDKSGLPSDRFSAERTGGSVSTLTIQRTQQEDSAVYLCASSFDRQYGYTFGSGTRLTVV.

This chain joins TRBV28 and TRBJ1-4; 7 nucleotides align to TRBD1. The CDR3 is 16 residues long. V lost 5 bases, J lost 5 bases, and 11 bases stayed unmatched. Germline V lookup: CDR1 MDHEN, CDR2 SYDVKM. CDR3 bases: TGTGCCAGCAGTCAACCGACAGGGTTTAAAAATGAAAAACTGTTTTTT. It is translated as CASSQPTGFKNEKLFF.

The rearrangement joins TRBV7-2 to TRBJ2-6, with a tentative D call TRBD1 (5 bases). Trimming removed 5 bases from V and 4 bases from J, with 15 bases in between. Germline lookup yields CDR1 SGHTA and CDR2 FQGNSA. CDR3 length: 16 residues. The DNA for the CDR3 is TGTGCCAGCAGCCCATCCTCAGGGTTAGGGGCCAACGTCCTGACTTTC. Translation gives CASSPSSGLGANVLTF.

In this sample, this clone is hyperexpanded. The chain uses TRBV5-1 and TRBJ2-7, with D tentatively TRBD2 (5 bases). The CDR3 has 15 residues. Germline values: CDR1 SGHRS, CDR2 YFSETQ. V lost 4 bases to trimming and J lost 6 bases, with 20 bases between them. CDR3 sequence: CASSAQPSEGGEQYF. Written as DNA, the CDR3 is TGCGCCAGCAGCGCACAGCCGTCCGAGGGTGGCGAGCAGTACTTC.

The CDR3 is CSVERYGTGELFF. The CDR3 DNA sequence: TGCAGCGTCGAGCGATATGGCACCGGGGAGCTGTTTTTT. The rearrangement uses TRBV29-1 and TRBJ2-2; unclear D gene. Germline V gene sequence: CDR1 SQVTM, CDR2 ANQGSEA. V was trimmed by 6 bases and J by 4 bases, leaving 12 bases between them. The CDR3 sequence is 13 residues long.

V gene TRBV3-1 (or the pseudogene TRBV3-2) combines with J gene TRBJ1-3; unclear D gene. Looked up from germline, CDR1 is LGHDT and CDR2 is YNNKEL (reference sequence). The CDR3 runs 15 residues. The V and J ends lost 1 base and 2 bases respectively, with 9 bases between them. The CDR3 DNA reads TGTGCCAGCAGCCAAGGTCAACACCCTGGAAACACCATATATTTT. Amino acids: CASSQGQHPGNTIYF.

V gene TRBV3-1 (or the pseudogene TRBV3-2) combines with J gene TRBJ2-1, with 12 nucleotides matching TRBD2. Germline loops: CDR1 LGHDT, CDR2 YNNKEL (reference sequence). The CDR3 consists of 20 residues. V gave up 4 bases and J gave up 3 bases; unmatched junction bases: 16. CDR3: CASSPGTTSGRLKNYNEQFF. The CDR3 region has the DNA TGTGCCAGCAGCCCCGGGACCACTAGCGGGAGGCTGAAAAACTACAATGAGCAGTTCTTC.

This clone has a single count. The genes are TRBV3-1 (or the pseudogene TRBV3-2) and TRBJ2-1, with 16 bases that match TRBD2. The CDR3 extends over 19 amino acids. Germline CDR1 reads LGHDT; CDR2 reads YNNKEL (reference sequence). The junction had 10 bases not matched to a gene; V was cut back by 7 bases and J by 1 base. CDR3 in amino acids: CASIKAGTSGRGSYNEQFF. DNA for the CDR3: TGTGCCAGCATCAAAGCCGGGACTAGCGGGAGGGGTTCCTACAATGAGCAGTTCTTC.

The V gene is TRBV9, the J gene TRBJ1-4; the D gene is possibly TRBD1 (5 bases). The CDR3 runs to 13 residues. V was trimmed by 3 bases and J by 5 bases, leaving 8 bases between them. Germline CDR1 is SGDLS and CDR2 is YYNGEE. The DNA of the CDR3 is TGTGCCAGCAGCGCAGGGCTGAATGAAAAACTGTTTTTT. It is translated as CASSAGLNEKLFF.

The chain joins TRBV5-1 to TRBJ1-3; D is undetermined. The germline CDR1 and CDR2 sequences are SGHRS and YFSETQ. CDR3 length: 16 residues. The V end was cut by 0 bases, the J end by 0 bases, with 10 bases between. The CDR3 is CASSLAGPNSGNTIYF. The DNA for the CDR3 is TGCGCCAGCAGCTTGGCCGGCCCGAACTCTGGAAACACCATATATTTT. Looking up the rest from reference TRBV5-1 and TRBJ1-3 gives the full variable domain: KAGVTQTPRYLIKTRGQQVTLSCSPISGHRSVSWYQQTPGQGLQFLFEYFSETQRNKGNFPGRFSGRQFSNSRSEMNVSTLELGDSALYLCASSLAGPNSGNTIYFGEGSWLTVV.

This clone appeared a single time. The chain combines TRBV11-1 with TRBJ2-5, with TRBD1 as a possible D gene (5 bases). CDR1 is SGHAT and CDR2 is FQDESV in the germline V gene (reference sequence). The CDR3 has 14 amino acids. V was shortened by 1 base and J by 6 bases, with 12 bases between the two germline ends. The CDR3 loop is CASSLGQGVKTQYF. Written as DNA, the CDR3 is TGTGCCAGCAGCTTAGGCCAGGGTGTAAAGACCCAGTACTTC.

The rearrangement uses TRBV20-1 and TRBJ2-3; 8 bases match TRBD2. Germline V lookup: CDR1 DFQATT, CDR2 SNEGSKA (reference sequence). J lost 0 bases, V lost 3 bases, and 23 bases had no gene match. This CDR3 comprises 21 residues. CDR3 protein: CSASAPFLAGEAPVSTDTQYF. For the CDR3, the DNA is TGCAGTGCTAGTGCCCCCTTCCTAGCGGGTGAAGCCCCTGTTAGCACAGATACGCAGTATTTT.

This clone has only one observation. V and J are TRBV6-1 and TRBJ1-5, with a tentative D call TRBD1 (5 bases). In germline, CDR1 is MNHNS, CDR2 SASEGT. The CDR3 extends over 17 amino acids. Trimming stripped 2 bases from V and 4 bases from J, with 18 bases between. CDR3 coding DNA: TGTGCCAGCAGTGAATTTGGGGGAAGTTCACAGAATCAGCCCCAGCATTTT. This sequence encodes CASSEFGGSSQNQPQHF.

The rearrangement links TRBV5-1 to TRBJ1-4; D unclear. CDR1 is SGHRS and CDR2 is YFSETQ in the germline V gene. The CDR3 spans 15 residues. V was pared by 4 bases and J by 4 bases, with 14 bases between. In DNA, the CDR3 is TGCGCCAGCAGCCCTGGTCCCCGAGATAATGAAAAACTGTTTTTT. This translates into CASSPGPRDNEKLFF.

This rearrangement joins TRBV29-1 to TRBJ1-1; D remains ambiguous. The CDR3 covers 15 residues. The germline V gene encodes CDR1 SQVTM and CDR2 ANQGSEA. V was trimmed by 5 bases and J by 1 base, leaving 17 bases between them. The CDR3 DNA reads as TGCAGCGTTCTTGGTTTTCGTCCGGAGAACACTGAAGCTTTCTTT. Translating gives CSVLGFRPENTEAFF.

The chain recombines TRBV30 with TRBJ1-2; no clear D gene. The V gene's germline CDR1 is GTSNPN and CDR2 SVGIG (reference sequence). V was clipped by 2 bases and J by 0 bases, with 13 bases between them. CDR3 size: 15 residues. CDR3 nucleotide sequence: TGTGCCTGGAGTCCCTTGGGGAGATCTAACTATGGCTACACCTTC. Encoded protein: CAWSPLGRSNYGYTF.

The V and J genes are TRBV12-2 and TRBJ2-3; the table names TRBD2, a call not compared with the DNA. TRBV12-2 is a pseudogene locus. CDR3 length equals 19 residues. In DNA, the CDR3 is TGTGCAAGTCGCCCAGAGGGGACTAGCGGGGACCATGGCACAGATACGCAGTATTTT. Translation gives CASRPEGTSGDHGTDTQYF.

This chain uses TRBV20-1 with TRBJ2-6; D possibly corresponds to TRBD2 (7 bases). V shed 3 bases and J shed 1 base, with 16 bases lying between them. The CDR3 covers 17 residues. The germline gives CDR1 DFQATT, CDR2 SNEGSKA (reference sequence). The CDR3 protein is CSASRGGFGSGANVLTF. The CDR3 DNA follows: TGCAGTGCTAGTAGGGGGGGCTTCGGGTCTGGGGCCAACGTCCTGACTTTC.

This chain links TRBV5-4 with TRBJ2-1; 9 bases agree with TRBD1. Germline CDR1 and CDR2: SGHNT and YYREEE (reference sequence). The CDR3 contains 14 residues. With V trimmed by 5 bases and J by 8 bases, 8 bases remained unmatched. The CDR3 DNA reads as TGTGCCAGCAGACGAGGGACAGGGATATATGAGCAGTTCTTC. Its translation: CASRRGTGIYEQFF.